Given below is one T cell receptor (beta chain) in context. This record comes from a study of cytomegalovirus exposure and HLA in healthy donors. V was pared by 5 bases and J by 9 bases, with 7 bases of the junction left unmatched. Germline V gene sequence: CDR1 SGHAT, CDR2 FQNNGV. CDR3 length equals 15 residues. Primers: 60 Vbeta forward and 13 Jbeta reverse. Generated by immunoSEQ multiplex PCR, the TCRdb table keeps only in-frame clones and is missing some. This sample has 65,000 to 100,000 clones, with around three quarters found just once. The sample was PBMCs. This TCR came from a man between 40 and 49 years old in good health and CMV-seronegative. The chain combines TRBV11-2 with TRBJ2-1; 13 nucleotides line up with TRBD2. The CDR3 reads CASSIPGTSGAEQFF. The CDR3 DNA is TGTGCCAGCAGCATCCCGGGGACTAGCGGGGCTGAGCAGTTCTTC.